Listed here are 3 T cell receptor beta chains from one sample, sequenced in a study of T-cell reconstitution after alpha-beta-depleted transplantation in children. Unique molecular identifiers were built into the TCRbeta library. MiXCR was run by TCRdb on the PCR reads, yielding one entry per CDR3 protein. The sample yields hundreds of thousands of distinct CDR3 sequences, roughly 17% seen once. Sequencing used PBMCs, mostly from graft donor cells, obtained 360 days after TCRalphabeta/CD19-depleted stem cell transplant. The receptors come from a boy younger than two who had a stem cell transplant for Wiskott-Aldrich syndrome, so the T cells may come from the graft donor.

DNA for the CDR3: TGTGCCAGCAGTAAGACTAGCGCGGCGAACACCGGGGAGCTGTTTTTT. It is translated as CASSKTSAANTGELFF. The chain is built from TRBV12-3 or TRBV12-4 and TRBJ2-2; TRBD2 aligns across 8 bases. The CDR3 extends over 16 amino acids. Unmatched junction bases numbered 5, after V lost 5 bases and J lost 0 bases.

The CDR3, as DNA: TGTGCCATCAGTGATCGGGACACTGAAGCTTTCTTT. This sequence encodes CAISDRDTEAFF. V is TRBV10-3 and J is TRBJ1-1, with D unclear. Germline V CDR1 and CDR2: ENHRY, SYGVKD. This CDR3 has 12 residues. Trimming shortened V by 3 bases and J by 3 bases, and 5 bases separated the two germline ends.

The V call is TRBV20-1, the J call TRBJ2-2; D might be TRBD1 or TRBD2, each matching 5 bases. Trimming left V 2 bases short and J 2 bases short, with 24 bases between. This CDR3 is 19 amino acids long. Germline-derived CDR1 and CDR2 are DFQATT and SNEGSKA (reference sequence). The CDR3 DNA is TGCAGTGCTAGACCGGCAGGGACCTCCTTCCCGGGCAACACCGGGGAGCTGTTTTTT. It encodes CSARPAGTSFPGNTGELFF.